One and the same sample provided the 22 T cell receptor beta chains below, sequenced in a study of T cells in Graves' hyperthyroidism and ophthalmopathy. TCR beta CDR3 region amplification was performed from RNA transcripts. When the TCR CDR3 underwent first-round RT-PCR, the HTBI primer set was used. TCRdb fed the multiplex PCR reads into MiXCR, producing one record per CDR3 protein. The sample holds around 300,000 distinct CDR3 sequences, roughly 13% seen once. Sequencing input: blood. Receptor source: a woman aged 40 to 50 with Graves' hyperthyroidism.

This clonotype was seen repeatedly, ten times or more. The rearrangement links TRBV12-3 or TRBV12-4 to TRBJ2-7; TRBD1 aligns across 11 bases. J was trimmed by 7 bases and V by 3 bases; bases with no gene match: 5. The CDR3 sequence is 14 residues long. CDR3 loop: CASSLGTGGGEQYF. The CDR3 region has the DNA TGTGCCAGCAGTTTGGGGACAGGGGGGGGGGAGCAGTACTTC.

This clonotype was seen ten or more times. V usage is TRBV12-3 or TRBV12-4 and J usage is TRBJ1-3; 9 bases line up with TRBD1. The CDR3 is 16 residues long. The V gene end was trimmed by 3 bases and the J gene end by 2 bases; junction bases not matched to a gene: 5. CDR3 coding DNA: TGTGCCAGCAGTTTTACAGGGGGCTTTGCTGGAAACACCATATATTTT. It specifies CASSFTGGFAGNTIYF.

Comments on this clonotype: Lacking the conserved final phenylalanine or tryptophan, this CDR3 likely reflects a read error. V gene TRBV25-1 combines with J gene TRBJ1-2; 10 bases align to TRBD1. The CDR3 covers 14 residues. The V gene's germline CDR1 is MGHDK and CDR2 SYGVNS. With V trimmed by 8 bases and J by 4 bases, 7 bases remained unmatched. The CDR3 DNA follows: TGTGCCAGCCGTGGGACAGGGGTCCTCTATGGCTACACCTCC. This codes for CASRGTGVLYGYTS.

In this sample, this clonotype turned up a few times. The J gene is TRBJ2-6, the V gene TRBV5-1; D not certain. Germline V gene data show CDR1 as SGHRS and CDR2 as YFSETQ. CDR3 size: 16 residues. V was pared by 0 bases and J by 3 bases, with 10 bases between. This chain's CDR3 is CASSLGPGGGANVLTF. The CDR3 region has the DNA TGCGCCAGCAGCTTGGGTCCGGGCGGTGGGGCCAACGTCCTGACTTTC. Full variable domain (missing parts from reference TRBV5-1 and TRBJ2-6): KAGVTQTPRYLIKTRGQQVTLSCSPISGHRSVSWYQQTPGQGLQFLFEYFSETQRNKGNFPGRFSGRQFSNSRSEMNVSTLELGDSALYLCASSLGPGGGANVLTFGAGSRLTVL.

This clonotype was counted many times. The chain uses TRBV6-1 and TRBJ1-5; TRBD1 matches 8 bases. After removal of 7 bases from V and 3 bases from J, the junction contained 8 bases not matched to a gene. Germline loops: CDR1 MNHNS, CDR2 SASEGT. CDR3 length equals 15 residues. The DNA for the CDR3 is TGTGCCAGCACCTGGACAGGGACGGTCAATCAGCCCCAGCATTTT. Protein: CASTWTGTVNQPQHF.

This clonotype was seen repeatedly, ten times or more. The V gene is TRBV27, the J gene TRBJ2-5, with 10 bases that match TRBD1. The CDR3 is 15 residues long. Germline CDR1 is MNHEY and CDR2 is SMNVEV (reference sequence). The junction had 7 bases not matched to a gene; V was cut back by 6 bases and J by 3 bases. This CDR3 reads CASRSVGTGEETQYF. The CDR3 DNA follows: TGTGCCAGCAGGAGCGTGGGGACAGGGGAAGAGACCCAGTACTTC.

The sample holds a few counts of this clonotype. V usage is TRBV20-1 and J usage is TRBJ2-1; no clear D gene. CDR1 DFQATT and CDR2 SNEGSKA come from the germline V gene (reference sequence). The CDR3 is 15 residues long. Trimming stripped 5 bases from V and 0 bases from J, with 14 bases between. The CDR3 is CSARYLLSSYNEQFF. As DNA, the CDR3 is TGCAGTGCTCGATATCTACTCAGCTCCTACAATGAGCAGTTCTTC.

This clonotype was counted many times. The chain joins TRBV12-3 or TRBV12-4 to TRBJ2-1; 10 positions agree with TRBD1. The V and J ends lost 4 bases and 8 bases, in that order; junction bases with no gene match: 8. CDR3 length equals 15 residues. This CDR3 reads CASSSGTGDSDEQFF. In nucleotides, the CDR3 is TGTGCCAGCAGTTCAGGGACAGGGGATTCCGATGAGCAGTTCTTC.

At least ten counts were recorded for this clonotype. J is TRBJ1-5 and V is TRBV28; 8 bases agree with TRBD1. Unmatched junction bases numbered 8, after V lost 3 bases and J lost 4 bases. The CDR3 is made up of 16 amino acids. From germline, CDR1 is MDHEN and CDR2 SYDVKM. CDR3 sequence: CASSLSTGGGNQPQHF. As DNA, the CDR3 is TGTGCCAGCAGTTTGTCAACAGGGGGAGGGAATCAGCCCCAGCATTTT.

In this sample, this clonotype turned up many times. V and J are TRBV3-1 and TRBJ1-2; D unresolved. This CDR3 is 14 amino acids long. The V gene lost 1 base and the J gene lost 8 bases, with 14 bases spanning the gap. Germline V CDR1 and CDR2: LGHDT, YNNKEL (reference sequence). CDR3 protein: CASSQGSEGNGYTF. The CDR3 nucleotides read TGTGCCAGCAGCCAAGGTAGCGAAGGGAACGGCTACACCTTC.

As to this clonotype: This could be a read error, since a much larger clone is one nucleotide away. The chain couples TRBV5-6 to TRBJ1-4; 7 bases agree with TRBD1. V shed 8 bases, J shed 4 bases, and the junction held 11 bases outside the gene matches. Germline lookup yields CDR1 SGHDT and CDR2 YYEEEE. The CDR3 spans 15 residues. The CDR3 here is CARSHLTGFNEKLFF. The CDR3 region has the DNA TGTGCCAGGAGTCACCTGACAGGGTTTAATGAAAAACTGTTTTTT.

At least ten counts were recorded for this clonotype. The J gene is TRBJ2-1, the V gene TRBV7-2; D is ambiguous. The CDR3 length is 12 residues. V was pared by 3 bases and J by 5 bases, with 5 bases between. Germline lookup yields CDR1 SGHTA and CDR2 FQGNSA. CDR3: CASSFVNNEQFF. In nucleotides, the CDR3 is TGTGCCAGCAGCTTTGTTAACAATGAGCAGTTCTTC.

The chain carries TRBV3-1 and TRBJ2-2, with D possibly being TRBD2 (6 bases). The CDR3 loop spans 15 amino acids. The germline CDR1 and CDR2 sequences are LGHDT and YNNKEL (reference sequence). Trimming removed 4 bases at V and 6 bases at J, with 15 bases between. In DNA, the CDR3 is TGTGCCAGCAGCCCCGTGGTACTAGCCGCCGGGGAGCTGTTTTTT. This gives the protein CASSPVVLAAGELFF.

This clonotype occurred many times. The CDR3 nucleotides are TGTGCCAGCAGCTTAGTTGGGACAGGGGACACTGAAGCTTTCTTT. It yields the protein CASSLVGTGDTEAFF. The genes are TRBV7-9 and TRBJ1-1; the match to TRBD1 covers 10 bases. The length of the CDR3 is 15 residues. Trimming took 1 base from V and 3 from J; bases not matched to a gene: 2. CDR1 and CDR2 from the germline V gene are SEHNR and FQNEAQ (reference sequence). Based on the CDR3 plus reference TRBV7-9 and TRBJ1-1, the full variable domain is DTGVSQNPRHKITKRGQNVTFRCDPISEHNRLYWYRQTLGQGPEFLTYFQNEAQLEKSRLLSDRFSAERPKGSFSTLEIQRTEQGDSAMYLCASSLVGTGDTEAFFGQGTRLTVV.

This clonotype is a singleton in its sample. The CDR3 ends on some other residue instead of the conserved phenylalanine or tryptophan, so this is likely a read error. The chain joins TRBV4-2 to TRBJ2-7; a weak D match, TRBD2 (5 bases). V shed 1 base and J shed 0 bases, with 13 bases lying between them. This CDR3 is built from 16 residues. Germline assignment: CDR1 LGHNA and CDR2 YNFKEQ. The CDR3: CASSQVLRESSYEQYS. The DNA for the CDR3 is TGTGCCAGCAGCCAAGTCTTACGGGAAAGCTCCTACGAGCAGTACTCC.

This clonotype was observed a few times. This chain's CDR3 is CASSPGGTGRPQGNTIYF. The CDR3 DNA reads as TGTGCCAGCAGCCCCGGGGGGACAGGAAGACCTCAGGGAAACACCATATATTTT. This chain uses TRBV9 with TRBJ1-3; 8 bases match TRBD1. This CDR3 spans 18 amino acids. Germline V gene lookup returns CDR1 SGDLS and CDR2 YYNGEE. The V gene end was trimmed by 4 bases and the J gene end by 4 bases; junction bases not matched to a gene: 16.

The chain recombines TRBV5-1 with TRBJ1-3; 8 nucleotides align to TRBD1. The CDR3 covers 18 residues. Germline CDR1 is SGHRS and CDR2 is YFSETQ. With V trimmed by 3 bases and J by 2 bases, 13 bases remained unmatched. CDR3 protein: CASSWVPQLTGAGNTIYF. The CDR3 DNA reads as TGCGCCAGCAGCTGGGTCCCCCAATTGACAGGGGCTGGAAACACCATATATTTT.

This clonotype was counted at least ten times. J is TRBJ2-3 and V is TRBV20-1; D not certain. V was shortened by 0 bases and J by 6 bases, with 7 bases between the two germline ends. Looked up from germline, CDR1 is DFQATT and CDR2 is SNEGSKA (reference sequence). The CDR3 consists of 12 residues. The CDR3 reads CSARDYLDTQYF. The CDR3 DNA sequence: TGCAGTGCTAGAGATTACTTGGATACGCAGTATTTT.

The sample holds many counts of this clonotype. The genes are TRBV10-3 and TRBJ2-1, with 10 bases lining up with TRBD2. Germline CDR1 reads ENHRY; CDR2 reads SYGVKD. The V and J ends lost 5 bases and 9 bases, in that order; junction bases with no gene match: 7. This CDR3 has 14 amino acids. This chain's CDR3 is CAISRLAGDLEQFF. The CDR3 nucleotides read TGTGCCATCAGTCGGCTAGCGGGAGATCTTGAGCAGTTCTTC.

This clonotype came up many times. V gene TRBV5-6 combines with J gene TRBJ1-2; TRBD1 aligns across 7 bases. Germline-derived CDR1 and CDR2 are SGHDT and YYEEEE. V trimming: 4 bases; J trimming: 6 bases; junction bases outside the gene matches: 12. The CDR3 runs to 15 residues. CDR3 protein: CASSPLSGTDDGYTF. The CDR3 DNA follows: TGTGCCAGCAGCCCCTTATCCGGGACAGATGATGGCTACACCTTC.

This clonotype was counted only a few times. The chain combines TRBV19 with TRBJ2-1; maybe TRBD2 (5 bases). Trimming left V 5 bases short and J 0 bases short, with 17 bases between. Germline V gene lookup returns CDR1 LNHDA and CDR2 SQIVND (reference sequence). The CDR3 consists of 17 residues. The CDR3 DNA reads as TGTGCCAGTAGTTCCTACGAGGGAGCCCGCTCCTACAATGAGCAGTTCTTC. This sequence encodes CASSSYEGARSYNEQFF. The full variable domain, its missing parts supplied by reference TRBV19 and TRBJ2-1, is DGGITQSPKYLFRKEGQNVTLSCEQNLNHDAMYWYRQDPGQGLRLIYYSQIVNDFQKGDIAEGYSVSREKKESFPLTVTSAQKNPTAFYLCASSSYEGARSYNEQFFGPGTRLTVL.

At least ten counts were recorded for this clonotype. V usage is TRBV3-1 and J usage is TRBJ2-1, with D perhaps assigned TRBD1 or TRBD2 (7 bases each). V lost 3 bases and J lost 1, with 13 bases in between. The V gene's germline CDR1 is LGHDT and CDR2 YNNKEL (reference sequence). The CDR3 is 16 amino acids. The CDR3 DNA follows: TGTGCCAGCAGCCACCCAGGGGGGGATTCCTACAATGAGCAGTTCTTC. It yields the protein CASSHPGGDSYNEQFF.